The clone carrying this T cell receptor (beta chain) has a handful of counts. Per the original methods: Reference gene primer amplification gave estimated nucleated cell counts. Some clones are missing from TCRdb's copy, which holds only in-frame ones; the method was immunoSEQ multiplex PCR. V and J calls and clone size are copied from that table; D and trimming were computed from the DNA. The sample has under 250,000 clones; roughly four fifths are singletons. This specimen comes from a study of blood T cell repertoires in COVID-19. Across the whole study: From the United States, Italy and Spain came samples of acute and convalescent COVID-19. T cells, B-cell-depleted T cells, or PBMCs provided the cDNA or gDNA that served as material.

This CDR3 contains 14 residues. The germline gives CDR1 MNHEY, CDR2 SVGAGI. V was trimmed by 0 bases and J by 3 bases, leaving 9 bases between them. The origin of this receptor is a woman aged 40 to 50 with acute or convalescent COVID-19. Material for sequencing was peripheral blood. The genes are TRBV6-5 and TRBJ2-7; D is unclear. CDR3 bases: TGTGCCAGCAGTTACTCAGACACCGACTACGAGCAGTACTTC. Translation gives CASSYSDTDYEQYF.